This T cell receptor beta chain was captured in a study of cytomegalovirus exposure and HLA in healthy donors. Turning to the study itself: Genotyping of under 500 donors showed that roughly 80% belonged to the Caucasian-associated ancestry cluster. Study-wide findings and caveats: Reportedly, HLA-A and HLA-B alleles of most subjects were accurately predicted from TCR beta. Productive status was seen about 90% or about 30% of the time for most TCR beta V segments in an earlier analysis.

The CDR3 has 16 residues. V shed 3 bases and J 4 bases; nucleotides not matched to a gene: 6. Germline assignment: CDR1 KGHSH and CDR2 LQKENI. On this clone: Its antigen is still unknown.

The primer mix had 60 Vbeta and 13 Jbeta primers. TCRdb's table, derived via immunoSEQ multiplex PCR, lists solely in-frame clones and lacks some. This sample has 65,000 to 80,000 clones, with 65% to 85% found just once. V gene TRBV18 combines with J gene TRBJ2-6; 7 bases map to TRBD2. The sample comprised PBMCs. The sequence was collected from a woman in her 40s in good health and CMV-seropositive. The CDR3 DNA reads TGTGCCAGCTCACCTTTGGGGGGGTCCGGGGCCAACGTCCTGACTTTC. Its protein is CASSPLGGSGANVLTF.